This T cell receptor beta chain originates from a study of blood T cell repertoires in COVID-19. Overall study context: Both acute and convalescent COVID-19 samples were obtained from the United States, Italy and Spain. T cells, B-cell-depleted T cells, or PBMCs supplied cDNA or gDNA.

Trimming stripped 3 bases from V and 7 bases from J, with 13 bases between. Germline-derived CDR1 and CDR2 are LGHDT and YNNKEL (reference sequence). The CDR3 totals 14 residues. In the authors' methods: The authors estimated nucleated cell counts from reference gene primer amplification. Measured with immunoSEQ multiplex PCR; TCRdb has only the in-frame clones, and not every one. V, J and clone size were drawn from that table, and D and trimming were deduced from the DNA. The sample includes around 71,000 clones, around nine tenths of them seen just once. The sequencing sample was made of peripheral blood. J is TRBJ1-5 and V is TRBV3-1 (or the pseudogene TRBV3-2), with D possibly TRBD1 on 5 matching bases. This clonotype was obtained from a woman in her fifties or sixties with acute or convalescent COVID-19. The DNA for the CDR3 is TGTGCCAGCAGCCAGGGTGGGGCAGAACAGCCCCAGCATTTT. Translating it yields CASSQGGAEQPQHF.